This passage covers 21 T cell receptor beta chains from one sample sequenced in a study of CD8 T cells in ankylosing spondylitis. TCRdb re-called the 5' RACE reads through MiXCR, storing one row per CDR3 protein. The profile shows fewer than 250,000 distinct CDR3 sequences, more than 9% of them singletons. The specimen sequenced was blood, either unsorted or a sorted T cell fraction (not recorded which). The receptors come from a male donor with ankylosing spondylitis or in good health (not recorded which).

The V call is TRBV30, the J call TRBJ1-2, with D possibly matching TRBD1 (5 bases). Trimming stripped 0 bases from V and 7 bases from J, with 9 bases between. The CDR3 sequence is 12 residues long. CDR1 and CDR2 from the germline V gene are GTSNPN and SVGIG (reference sequence). DNA for the CDR3: TGTGCCTGGAGTGTAGCGCAGGGTGGCTACACCTTC. It codes for CAWSVAQGGYTF.

At least ten counts were recorded for this clonotype. The chain couples TRBV20-1 to TRBJ2-4; tentative D call: TRBD2 (5 bases). This CDR3 spans 15 amino acids. V was shortened by 4 bases and J by 0 bases, with 13 bases between the two germline ends. From germline, CDR1 is DFQATT and CDR2 SNEGSKA (reference sequence). The CDR3 here is CSATVRELAKNIQYF. The CDR3, as DNA: TGCAGTGCTACCGTCCGGGAACTAGCCAAAAACATTCAGTACTTC.

This clonotype was picked up many times. This chain links TRBV6-1 with TRBJ1-6; the D gene is possibly TRBD1 (5 bases). The CDR3 is 15 residues long. Germline V gene data show CDR1 as MNHNS and CDR2 as SASEGT. Deletions cut 5 bases from V and 8 bases from J, with 16 bases between. CDR3 in amino acids: CASSQSRVNDSPLHF. Written as DNA, the CDR3 is TGTGCCAGCAGTCAAAGCAGGGTAAACGATTCACCCCTCCACTTT.

The CDR3 coding sequence is TGTGCCAGCAGCCGTCTAGGGGGAAACGAGCAGTACTTC. It specifies CASSRLGGNEQYF. The chain carries TRBV4-2 and TRBJ2-7, with TRBD1 as a possible D gene (6 bases). Looked up from germline, CDR1 is LGHNA and CDR2 is YNFKEQ. V lost 4 bases and J 5 bases, leaving 12 bases between the germline ends. The CDR3 spans 13 residues.

V gene TRBV9 combines with J gene TRBJ2-3; 10 bases align to TRBD2. The V gene's germline CDR1 is SGDLS and CDR2 YYNGEE. J gave up 1 base and V 4 bases, and 9 bases lay outside the gene matches. The CDR3 runs 17 residues. Here the CDR3 DNA reads TGTGCCAGCAGCCCCAGGAGGAGCGGGGGGGGCACAGATACGCAGTATTTT. This codes for CASSPRRSGGGTDTQYF.

This sequence joins TRBV20-1 and TRBJ2-5; 9 nucleotides align to TRBD1. With 2 bases clipped from V and 5 bases from J, the junction kept 12 bases outside the gene matches. The CDR3 is 16 residues long. In germline, CDR1 is DFQATT, CDR2 SNEGSKA (reference sequence). CDR3 DNA: TGCAGTGCTAGAACCGGGACAGGGAACCTCTGGGAGACCCAGTACTTC. Amino acid sequence: CSARTGTGNLWETQYF.

The gene calls are TRBV12-3 or TRBV12-4 and TRBJ2-1; 7 positions match TRBD1. The CDR3 is 13 residues long. V dropped 6 bases and J dropped 7; count of bases not matched to a gene: 6. This CDR3 is CASSTGQTNEQFF. CDR3 sequence (DNA): TGTGCCAGCAGCACGGGACAGACTAATGAGCAGTTCTTC.

This clonotype was recorded many times. J is TRBJ1-2 and V is TRBV6-1; TRBD1 is a possible D gene (6 bases). CDR1 MNHNS and CDR2 SASEGT come from the germline V gene. Trimming left V 2 bases short and J 8 bases short, with 15 bases between. The CDR3 spans 14 residues. The CDR3 loop reads CASSEKDSKSGYTF. CDR3 nucleotide sequence: TGTGCCAGCAGTGAAAAGGACAGTAAGTCGGGCTACACCTTC.

This clonotype has a count of ten or more. V and J are TRBV20-1 and TRBJ2-5, with D possibly matching TRBD1 (6 bases). The germline V gene encodes CDR1 DFQATT and CDR2 SNEGSKA (reference sequence). The CDR3 length is 13 residues. Trimming cost V 5 bases and J 1 base, with 11 bases left between them. The CDR3 DNA is TGCAGTGCTCCTAACAGGGCCCAAGAGACCCAGTACTTC. It yields the protein CSAPNRAQETQYF.

This clonotype was picked up many times. The rearrangement joins TRBV5-1 to TRBJ2-5; D remains unclear. The CDR3 contains 13 residues. The germline gives CDR1 SGHRS, CDR2 YFSETQ. V was pared by 4 bases and J by 1 base, with 8 bases between. This chain's CDR3 is CASSILVQETQYF. The DNA for the CDR3 is TGCGCCAGCAGCATACTTGTCCAAGAGACCCAGTACTTC.

This clonotype has ten or more counts. This chain links TRBV28 with TRBJ1-2, with a tentative D call TRBD1 (5 bases). The CDR3 spans 15 residues. Germline V gives CDR1 MDHEN, CDR2 SYDVKM. V shed 4 bases and J shed 7 bases, with 19 bases lying between them. The CDR3 region has the DNA TGTGCCAGCAGTTCCCCATCAGGGCGCCCAACTGGCTACACCTTC. It codes for CASSSPSGRPTGYTF.

As to this clonotype: The CDR3 carries no conserved terminal phenylalanine or tryptophan, so it likely arises from a read error. This chain joins TRBV5-1 and TRBJ2-5; D not certain. This CDR3 has 12 residues. CDR1 and CDR2 from the germline V gene are SGHRS and YFSETQ. The V end was cut by 3 bases, the J end by 2 bases, with 5 bases between. Written as DNA, the CDR3 is TGCGCCAGCAGCTGGCAACAAGAGACCCAGTACTAC. Translation gives CASSWQQETQYY.

This clonotype was observed a few times. V and J are TRBV5-1 and TRBJ1-5; 9 bases agree with TRBD1. The germline CDR1 and CDR2 sequences are SGHRS and YFSETQ. This CDR3 has 15 residues. The V and J ends lost 3 bases and 6 bases, in that order; junction bases with no gene match: 7. The CDR3 nucleotides are TGCGCCAGCAGCTGGGGGGACAGGGTGGGTCAGCCCCAGCATTTT. Translated: CASSWGDRVGQPQHF.

This clonotype occurred many times. The chain combines TRBV12-3 or TRBV12-4 with TRBJ1-2; 9 nucleotides agree with TRBD1. The V segment lost 1 base and the J segment 1 base; nucleotides outside the gene matches: 7. There are 17 residues in the CDR3. CDR3 nucleotides: TGTGCCAGCAGTTTAGAGCTAGGACAGGGGATTAACTATGGCTACACCTTC. Residues: CASSLELGQGINYGYTF.

The gene calls are TRBV20-1 and TRBJ2-1; 7 positions match TRBD1. CDR1 is DFQATT and CDR2 is SNEGSKA in the germline V gene (reference sequence). CDR3 length: 14 amino acids. V dropped 6 bases and J dropped 4; count of bases not matched to a gene: 9. CDR3 nucleotide sequence: TGCAGTGCCCCGGACAGGCGATCATACAATGAGCAGTTCTTC. This codes for CSAPDRRSYNEQFF.

This clonotype was detected only a few times. V is TRBV15 and J is TRBJ1-5, with 8 positions matching TRBD1. In germline, CDR1 is LNHNV, CDR2 YYDKDF (reference sequence). The junction had 9 bases not matched to a gene; V was cut back by 4 bases and J by 4 bases. The CDR3 contains 16 residues. CDR3 protein: CATSTPLGQGNQPQHF. The CDR3 coding sequence is TGTGCCACCAGCACCCCCCTCGGACAGGGAAATCAGCCCCAGCATTTT.

This clonotype showed up many times. The chain couples TRBV20-1 to TRBJ2-1; 9 nucleotides line up with TRBD2. Germline V lookup: CDR1 DFQATT, CDR2 SNEGSKA (reference sequence). The trim removed 6 bases at V and 3 bases at J, leaving 6 bases unmatched. This CDR3 is 14 amino acids long. The CDR3 DNA reads TGCAGTGCAAAGGGACTAGCAGGCTACAATGAGCAGTTCTTC. Translated: CSAKGLAGYNEQFF.

This clonotype has a count of ten or more. The chain has TRBV29-1 and TRBJ1-1, with 7 bases that match TRBD1. CDR3 length: 12 amino acids. CDR1 is SQVTM and CDR2 is ANQGSEA in the germline V gene. V trimming: 6 bases; J trimming: 8 bases; junction bases outside the gene matches: 9. CDR3 sequence reads: CSVGPTGAEAFF. The CDR3 DNA reads as TGCAGCGTCGGCCCCACAGGGGCCGAAGCTTTCTTT. Combining the CDR3 with reference TRBV29-1 and TRBJ1-1 gives the whole variable domain SAVISQKPSRDICQRGTSLTIQCQVDSQVTMMFWYRQQPGQSLTLIATANQGSEATYESGFVIDKFPISRPNLTFSTLTVSNMSPEDSSIYLCSVGPTGAEAFFGQGTRLTVV.

This sequence joins TRBV7-9 and TRBJ2-3; no firm D call. Trimming pared 5 bases from V and 9 bases from J, leaving 12 bases between. The CDR3 length is 12 residues. Germline V gene lookup returns CDR1 SEHNR and CDR2 FQNEAQ (reference sequence). The CDR3 is CASSLRPETQYF. The DNA of the CDR3 is TGTGCCAGCAGCCTTCGTCCCGAAACGCAGTATTTT.

This clonotype was found many times. V gene TRBV12-3 or TRBV12-4 combines with J gene TRBJ1-1; 9 nucleotides line up with TRBD1. CDR3 length: 15 amino acids. J was trimmed by 1 base and V by 6 bases; bases with no gene match: 6. The CDR3 is CASSYEDRGNTEAFF. The CDR3 DNA follows: TGTGCCAGCAGCTACGAGGACAGGGGGAACACTGAAGCTTTCTTT.

This clonotype showed up many times. This rearrangement joins TRBV20-1 to TRBJ2-5; 14 bases line up with TRBD2. CDR1 and CDR2 (germline): DFQATT, SNEGSKA (reference sequence). V dropped 4 bases and J dropped 0; count of bases not matched to a gene: 4. The CDR3 sequence is 16 residues long. CDR3 in amino acids: CSATPGLAGDQETQYF. The CDR3 nucleotides read TGCAGTGCTACCCCGGGACTAGCGGGGGACCAAGAGACCCAGTACTTC.